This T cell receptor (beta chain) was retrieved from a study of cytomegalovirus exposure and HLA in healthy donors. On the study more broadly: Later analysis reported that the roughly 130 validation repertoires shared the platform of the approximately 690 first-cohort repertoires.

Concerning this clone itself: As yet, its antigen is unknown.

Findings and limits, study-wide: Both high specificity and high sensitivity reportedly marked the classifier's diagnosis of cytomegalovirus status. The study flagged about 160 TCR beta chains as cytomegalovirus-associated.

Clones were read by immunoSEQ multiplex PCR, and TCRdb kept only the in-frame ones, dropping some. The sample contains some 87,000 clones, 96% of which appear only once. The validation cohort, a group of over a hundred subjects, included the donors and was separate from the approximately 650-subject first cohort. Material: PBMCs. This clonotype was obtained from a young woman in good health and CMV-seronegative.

This CDR3 reads CASSQDSDFPGANVLTF. The CDR3 bases are TGTGCCAGCAGCCAAGACAGTGACTTTCCCGGGGCCAACGTCCTGACTTTC. This sequence joins TRBV4-2 and TRBJ2-6; D remains unclear. This CDR3 has 17 residues. Germline values: CDR1 LGHNA, CDR2 YNFKEQ. V lost 0 bases and J 4 bases, leaving 13 bases between the germline ends.